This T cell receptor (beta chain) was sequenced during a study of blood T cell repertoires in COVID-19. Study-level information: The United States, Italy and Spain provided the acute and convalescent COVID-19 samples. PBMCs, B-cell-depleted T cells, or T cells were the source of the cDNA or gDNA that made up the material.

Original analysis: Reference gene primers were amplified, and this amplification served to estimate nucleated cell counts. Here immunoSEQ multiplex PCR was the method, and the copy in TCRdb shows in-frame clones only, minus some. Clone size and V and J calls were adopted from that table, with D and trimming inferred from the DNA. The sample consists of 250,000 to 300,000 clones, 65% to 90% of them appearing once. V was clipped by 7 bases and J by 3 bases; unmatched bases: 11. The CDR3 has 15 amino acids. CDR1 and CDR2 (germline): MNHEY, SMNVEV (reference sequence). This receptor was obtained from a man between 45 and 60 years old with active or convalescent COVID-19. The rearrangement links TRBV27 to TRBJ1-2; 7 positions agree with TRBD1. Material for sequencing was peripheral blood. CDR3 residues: CASTGLGRGDYGYTF. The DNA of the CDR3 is TGTGCCAGCACCGGGTTGGGCAGGGGGGACTATGGCTACACCTTC.